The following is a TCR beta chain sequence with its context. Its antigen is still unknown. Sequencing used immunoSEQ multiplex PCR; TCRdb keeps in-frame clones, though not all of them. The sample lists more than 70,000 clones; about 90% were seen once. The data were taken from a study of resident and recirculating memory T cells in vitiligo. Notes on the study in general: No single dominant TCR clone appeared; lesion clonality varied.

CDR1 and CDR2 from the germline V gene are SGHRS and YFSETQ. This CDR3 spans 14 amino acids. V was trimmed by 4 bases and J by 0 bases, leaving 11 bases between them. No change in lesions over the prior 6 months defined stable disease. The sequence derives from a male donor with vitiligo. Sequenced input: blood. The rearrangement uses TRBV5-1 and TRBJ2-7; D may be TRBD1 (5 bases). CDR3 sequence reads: CASSLGHSSYEQYF. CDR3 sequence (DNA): TGCGCCAGCAGCCTCGGACACAGCTCCTACGAGCAGTACTTC.